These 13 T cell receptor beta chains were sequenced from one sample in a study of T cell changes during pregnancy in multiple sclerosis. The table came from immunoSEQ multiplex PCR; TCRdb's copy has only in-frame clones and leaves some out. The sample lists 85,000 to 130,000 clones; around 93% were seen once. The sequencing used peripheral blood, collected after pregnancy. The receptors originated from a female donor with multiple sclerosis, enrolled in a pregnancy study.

In DNA, the CDR3 is TGTGCCAGCAGCTTCGGACACCAGAACTATGGCTACACCTTC. Amino acid sequence: CASSFGHQNYGYTF. The chain carries TRBV7-8 and TRBJ1-2; the D gene is possibly TRBD1 (5 bases). CDR1 is SGHVS and CDR2 is FQNEAQ in the germline V gene. The germline V and J ends were trimmed by 3 bases and 2 bases, with 10 bases remaining between them. The CDR3 covers 14 residues.

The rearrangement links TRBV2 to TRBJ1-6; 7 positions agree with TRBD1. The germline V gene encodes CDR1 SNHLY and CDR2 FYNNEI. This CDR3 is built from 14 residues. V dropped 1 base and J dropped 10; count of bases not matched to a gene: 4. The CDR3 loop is CASSEEGAWSPLHF. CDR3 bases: TGTGCCAGCAGTGAAGAGGGGGCCTGGTCACCCCTCCACTTT.

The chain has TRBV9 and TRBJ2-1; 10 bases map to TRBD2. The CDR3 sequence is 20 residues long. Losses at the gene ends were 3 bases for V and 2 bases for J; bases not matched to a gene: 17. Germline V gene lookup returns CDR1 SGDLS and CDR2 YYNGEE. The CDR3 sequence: CASSERQSRTSGNPYNEQFF. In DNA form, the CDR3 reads TGTGCCAGCAGCGAACGCCAGAGCCGGACTAGCGGCAATCCCTACAATGAGCAGTTCTTC.

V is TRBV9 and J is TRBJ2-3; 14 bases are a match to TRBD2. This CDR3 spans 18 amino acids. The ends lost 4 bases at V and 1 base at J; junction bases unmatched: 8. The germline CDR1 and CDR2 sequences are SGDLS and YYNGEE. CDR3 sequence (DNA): TGTGCCAGCAGCCCAAGGACTAGCGGGAGGCACCGCACAGATACGCAGTATTTT. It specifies CASSPRTSGRHRTDTQYF. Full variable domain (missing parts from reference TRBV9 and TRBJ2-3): DSGVTQTPKHLITATGQRVTLRCSPRSGDLSVYWYQQSLDQGLQFLIQYYNGEERAKGNILERFSAQQFPDLHSELNLSSLELGDSALYFCASSPRTSGRHRTDTQYFGPGTRLTVL.

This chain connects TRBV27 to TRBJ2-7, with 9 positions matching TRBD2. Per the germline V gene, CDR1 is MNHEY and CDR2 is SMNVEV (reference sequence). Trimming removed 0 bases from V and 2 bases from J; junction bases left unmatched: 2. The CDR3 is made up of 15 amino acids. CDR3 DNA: TGTGCCAGCAGTTTATCGACTAGCGGAGCCTACGAGCAGTACTTC. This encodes CASSLSTSGAYEQYF.

CDR3 residues: CARPAAQGVNYGYTF. The DNA of the CDR3 is TGTGCCAGACCCGCTGCCCAGGGGGTCAACTATGGCTACACCTTC. This rearrangement joins TRBV5-3 to TRBJ1-2, with TRBD1 matching over 7 bases. TRBV5-3 qualifies as an ORF whose function is uncertain. The ends lost 7 bases at V and 2 bases at J; junction bases unmatched: 11. This CDR3 has 15 amino acids.

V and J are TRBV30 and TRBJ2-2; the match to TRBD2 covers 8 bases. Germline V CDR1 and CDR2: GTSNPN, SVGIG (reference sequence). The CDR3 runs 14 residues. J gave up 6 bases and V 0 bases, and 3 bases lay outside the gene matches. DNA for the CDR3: TGTGCCTGGAGTGTCGGGGGGGCCCCCGGGGAGCTGTTTTTT. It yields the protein CAWSVGGAPGELFF.

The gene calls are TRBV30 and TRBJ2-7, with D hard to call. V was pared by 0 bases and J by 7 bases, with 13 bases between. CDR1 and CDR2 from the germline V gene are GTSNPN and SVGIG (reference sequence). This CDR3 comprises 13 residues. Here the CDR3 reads CAWSVRDPREQYF. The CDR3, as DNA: TGTGCCTGGAGTGTACGCGATCCTAGGGAGCAGTACTTC.

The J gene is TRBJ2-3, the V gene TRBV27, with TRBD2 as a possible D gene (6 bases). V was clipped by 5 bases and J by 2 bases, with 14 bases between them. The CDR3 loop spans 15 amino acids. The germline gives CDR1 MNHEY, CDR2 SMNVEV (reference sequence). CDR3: CASSPVGGATDTQYF. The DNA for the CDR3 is TGTGCCAGCAGTCCCGTCGGAGGGGCCACAGATACGCAGTATTTT.

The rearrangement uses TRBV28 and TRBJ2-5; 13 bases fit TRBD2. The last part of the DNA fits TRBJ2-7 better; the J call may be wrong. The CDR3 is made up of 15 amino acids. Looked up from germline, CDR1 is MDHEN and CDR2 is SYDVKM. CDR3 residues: CASSPTSGRAYEQYF. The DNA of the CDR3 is TGTGCCAGCAGTCCCACTAGCGGGAGGGCCTACGAGCAGTACTTC.

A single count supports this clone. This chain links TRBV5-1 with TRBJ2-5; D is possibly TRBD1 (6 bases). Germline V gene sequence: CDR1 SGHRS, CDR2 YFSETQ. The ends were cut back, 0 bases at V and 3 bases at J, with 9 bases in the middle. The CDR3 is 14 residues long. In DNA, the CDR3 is TGCGCCAGCAGCTTGGGGACAGCCAAAGAGACCCAGTACTTC. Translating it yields CASSLGTAKETQYF.

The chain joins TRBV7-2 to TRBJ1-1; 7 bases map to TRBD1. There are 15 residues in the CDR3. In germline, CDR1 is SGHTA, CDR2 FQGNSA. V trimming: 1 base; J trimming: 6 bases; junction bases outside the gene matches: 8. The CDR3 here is CASSLVPQGRAEAFF. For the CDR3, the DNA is TGTGCCAGCAGCTTAGTGCCACAGGGGCGGGCTGAAGCTTTCTTT.

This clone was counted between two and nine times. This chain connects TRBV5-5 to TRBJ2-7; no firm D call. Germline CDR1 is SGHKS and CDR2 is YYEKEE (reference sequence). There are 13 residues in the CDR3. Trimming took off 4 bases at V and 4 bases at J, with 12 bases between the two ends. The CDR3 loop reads CASSLPALYEQYF. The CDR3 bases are TGTGCCAGCAGCCTCCCAGCGTTATACGAGCAGTACTTC.